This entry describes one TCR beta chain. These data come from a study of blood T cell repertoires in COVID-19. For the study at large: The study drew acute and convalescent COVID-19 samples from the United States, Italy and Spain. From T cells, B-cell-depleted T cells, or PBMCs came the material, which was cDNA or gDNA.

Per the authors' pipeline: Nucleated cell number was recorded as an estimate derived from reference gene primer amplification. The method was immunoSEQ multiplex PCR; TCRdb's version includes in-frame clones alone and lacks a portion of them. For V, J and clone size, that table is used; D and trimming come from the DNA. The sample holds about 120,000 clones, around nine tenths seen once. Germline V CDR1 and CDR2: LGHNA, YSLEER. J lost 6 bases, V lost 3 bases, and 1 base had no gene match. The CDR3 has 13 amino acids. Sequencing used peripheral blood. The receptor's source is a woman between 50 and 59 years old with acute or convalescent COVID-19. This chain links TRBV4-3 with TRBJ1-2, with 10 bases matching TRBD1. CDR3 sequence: CASSQTGGDGYTF. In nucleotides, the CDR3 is TGCGCCAGCAGCCAGACAGGGGGCGATGGCTACACCTTC.